This TCR beta chain was captured in a study of cytotoxic CD8 clonotypes in ibrutinib-treated CLL (TCRdb year 2021). Study-level background: The cohort had over ten relapsed/refractory and roughly 14 treatment-naive patients; some 17 were IGHV unmutated. Partial responses were observed in about 25 patients and complete responses in 2; after a median follow-up of 68 months, remission was maintained in some 14 patients and progression was observed in some twelve. Response samples were obtained after a median of roughly eleven months of treatment, with a range of roughly 6 to 36 months. An average of approximately 260,000 productive templates and 94,082 productive rearrangements was obtained per sample. Longitudinal samples were available for about 30% of the 86 trial participants. Cryopreserved peripheral blood mononuclear cells were collected before treatment, at response, and at either disease progression or sustained remission. Every sample from remission and from progressive disease was obtained while the patients were still on ibrutinib.

As regards this clone: Its binding antigen is unknown. Within one base of it there is no much larger clone, and no base qualities were kept. The same CDR3 is also encoded by other DNA sequences in this sample.

In the germline V gene, CDR1 corresponds to ENHRY and CDR2 to SYGVKD. V loses 1 base, J loses 0 bases, and the germline ends lie 13 bases apart. The CDR3, from cysteine to phenylalanine, totals 16 residues. The kept DNA is CDR3 alone, 48 bases in frame from the first base. On the study overall, not on this receptor specifically: Baseline clonality was found to be higher than that of age-matched healthy donors and was strongly correlated with circulating CD8+ T-cell counts. Clonality rose at ibrutinib response, remained stable during sustained remission, and dropped back toward baseline at progression. Sampling times were not matched between sustained-remission and progressing patients, and lymph node repertoires were not studied. Public clonotypes were rare and either shrank or stayed stable during treatment, and the rise in clonality at ibrutinib response reflected expansion of private clonotypes.

The time point tag for this specimen amounts to: progressive disease on ibrutinib. For TCR beta library preparation, roughly 2 micrograms of genomic DNA were extracted from the cryopreserved PBMCs. Longitudinal blood samples from CLL patients on ibrutinib monotherapy underwent high-throughput TCR beta sequencing. The patients took part in an open-label, single-center phase 2 trial of ibrutinib monotherapy. The goal of deep resolution MiSeq sequencing was a depth between 1 in 1 million and 1 in 200,000 T cells, and coverage averaged 10x per clonotype. TCR beta libraries were generated with the immunoSEQ hsTCRB Kit. Per the original workflow: ImmunoSEQ Data Assistant and ImmunoSEQ Analyzer were used for data analysis, and V, D and J genes were assigned according to IMGT definitions. Clonality, which ranges from 0 to 1, was calculated as one minus the normalized Shannon entropy of productive rearrangement frequencies. Public clonotype analysis was restricted to overrepresented clonotypes comprising at least 0.05% of each patient's repertoire. Repertoires from 10 to 15 age-matched healthy donors in immuneACCESS were used as clonality controls. This is the immuneACCESS table as TCRdb keeps it, with only in-frame sequences that have V and J called. A part of the clones is gone; compared with another copy, unresolved V genes explain less than half, and the rest is unexplained. From that table come the V and J calls and clone size; the DNA was used to work out D and trimming. The sample yields approximately 74,000 clones; more than 70% were counted once. The top ten hold 7.5% to 8% of the sample.

Recombination joined TRBV10-3 with TRBJ2-7; TRBD2 could be the D gene, as 6 bases match. Material: PBMCs, obtained at disease progression, from a patient treated with ibrutinib. This clonotype originated in a human donor with chronic lymphocytic leukemia. The nucleotide sequence is given as TGTGCCATCAGTGAGTGGATGGGGGGATCCTCCTACGAGCAGTACTTC. Its product reads: CAISEWMGGSSYEQYF.